The subject of this entry is one T cell receptor (beta chain). The antigen it binds to is not known. Base quality data are lacking; no much larger clone is found one base away. The data belong to a study of post-analysis software for immune sequencing data (dated by TCRdb to between 2014 and 2016). At the level of the whole study: Relapsing-remitting, secondary progressive and progressive-relapsing multiple sclerosis were recorded as disease courses, and subtype annotation was lacking for some patients. A subset of samples was prepared in parallel using single-end sample barcoding, then pooled and co-amplified after Illumina adapter ligation. The patient repertoires were set against eleven to twelve previously published healthy control repertoires from donors whose ages ranged from roughly 6 to 27 years. Broader findings and caveats from the paper: The control group was slightly older than the multiple sclerosis patient group. Direct clustering with F measure showed strong co-clustering of samples prepared in the same batch, prompting a batch-effect correction. Significantly higher frequencies in patients than in controls were found for about 5 TRBV segments, including TRBV5-6, TRBV5-1 and TRBV20-1. Multiple sclerosis patients had significantly lower normalized Chao1 diversity than controls, a result that suggests substantial peripheral T-cell clonal expansion.

Library generation was performed with PCR. TCRdb records Illumina HiSeq 2500 as the sequencer. To reduce PCR and sequencing biases, unique molecular identifiers were built into the TCR beta cDNA libraries. Per 1 to 10 million input T cells, 500,000 or so cDNA molecules were obtained, such that each molecule approximated one T cell. The patient libraries were prepared and sequenced using the same protocol as the earlier healthy control dataset. Within a given batch, samples were prepared together, multiplexed and sequenced on the same HiSeq lane. Per the original workflow: MIGEC was used to process the raw barcoded reads, and molecular identifier groups with only a single read were discarded before consensus assembly and CDR3 extraction. Clonotype tables were post-analysed with VDJtools, and diversity was normalized by down-sampling all datasets to the smallest sample size. Repertoire overlap clustering matched CDR3 amino acid but not nucleotide sequences to correct batch-related cross-sample contamination. TCRdb reprocessed the public reads (quality trimming at Q25 with fastp, clone calling with MiXCR) and kept in-frame beta chains. CDR3 protein duplicates are merged, each entry listing the most common genes and DNA. TCRdb, not the authors, supplied the V and J calls. For this sample the table gives approximately 400,000 distinct CDR3 sequences, of which about a third were detected only once. The ten largest clonotypes hold around 15% of the sample.

Including the terminal cysteine and phenylalanine, the CDR3 comprises 18 residues. Just the 54-base CDR3 DNA is kept, in frame starting at base 1. Looking up the germline V gene yields CDR1 SNHLY and CDR2 FYNNEI. V and J are trimmed by 4 bases and 2 bases, and the gene matches miss 8 bases of the junction. To demonstrate the VDJtools post-analysis software, the study profiled TCR beta repertoires from the peripheral blood of about 13 young patients with multiple sclerosis. Multiple sclerosis patients were children and adolescents aged about 6 to 17 years. The sequence is built from TRBV2 and TRBJ2-1; 13 central bases correspond to TRBD2. The receptor was derived from a girl aged 5 to 17 with multiple sclerosis. Sequenced input: blood. The nucleotides read TGTGCCAGCAGTGGAGAGGGGGGACTAGCGGGGCCCTACAATGAGCAGTTCTTC. Translated, this gives CASSGEGGLAGPYNEQFF.